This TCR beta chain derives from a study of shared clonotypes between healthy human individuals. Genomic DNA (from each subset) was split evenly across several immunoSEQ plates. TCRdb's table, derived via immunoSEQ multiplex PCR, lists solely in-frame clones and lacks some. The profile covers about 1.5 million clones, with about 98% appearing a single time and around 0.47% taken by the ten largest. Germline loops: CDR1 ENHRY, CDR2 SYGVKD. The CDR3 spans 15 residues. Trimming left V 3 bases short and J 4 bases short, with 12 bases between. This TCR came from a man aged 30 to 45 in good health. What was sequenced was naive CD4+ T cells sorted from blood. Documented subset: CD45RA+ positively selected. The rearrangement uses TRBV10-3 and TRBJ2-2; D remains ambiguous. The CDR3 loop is CAISEGRSGTGELFF. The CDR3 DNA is TGTGCCATCAGTGAAGGTCGGTCGGGCACCGGGGAGCTGTTTTTT.